This T cell receptor beta chain was captured in a study of response to subunit inactivated influenza vaccine. General study findings and limits: New T cells are recruited in small numbers by each seasonal influenza vaccination, according to the authors' suggestion.

This clonotype was detected ten times or more. The antigen is unknown. The CDR3 runs to 14 residues. Germline CDR1 reads ENHRY; CDR2 reads SYGVKD. V lost 3 bases, J lost 7 bases, and 8 bases stayed unmatched. TCRdb redid the calling of the RT-PCR reads with MiXCR, one entry per CDR3 protein. The sample has hundreds of thousands of distinct CDR3 sequences, around 9.9% seen once. This specimen consisted of PBMCs from blood, obtained roughly 47 days after vaccination. The source of this sequence is a man over 45 who received an inactivated influenza vaccine. The V and J genes are TRBV10-3 and TRBJ2-7; 8 bases agree with TRBD1. The DNA of the CDR3 is TGTGCCATCAGTGACGGGACAGGTCCTGGAGAGCAGTACTTC. It encodes CAISDGTGPGEQYF.